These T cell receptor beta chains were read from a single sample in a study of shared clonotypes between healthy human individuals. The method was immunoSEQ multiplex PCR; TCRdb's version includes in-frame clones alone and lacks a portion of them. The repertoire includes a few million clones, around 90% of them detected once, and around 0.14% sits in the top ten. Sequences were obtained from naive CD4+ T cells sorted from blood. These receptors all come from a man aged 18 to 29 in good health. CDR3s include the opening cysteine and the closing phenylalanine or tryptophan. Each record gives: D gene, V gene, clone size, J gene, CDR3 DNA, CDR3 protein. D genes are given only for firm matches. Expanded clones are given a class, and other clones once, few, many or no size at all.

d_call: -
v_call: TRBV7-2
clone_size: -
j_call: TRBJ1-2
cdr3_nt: TGTGCCAGCAGCTTAAAGACACCCGCCGCCGGCTACACCTTC
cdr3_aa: CASSLKTPAAGYTF

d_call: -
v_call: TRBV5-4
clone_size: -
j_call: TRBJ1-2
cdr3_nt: TGTGCCAGCAGCTTGGTGTCTTCTGGCTACACCTTC
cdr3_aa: CASSLVSSGYTF

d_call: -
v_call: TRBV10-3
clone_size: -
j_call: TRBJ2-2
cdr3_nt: TGTGCCATCAGTGATAGGCAGGCGAACACCGGGGAGCTGTTTTTT
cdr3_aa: CAISDRQANTGELFF

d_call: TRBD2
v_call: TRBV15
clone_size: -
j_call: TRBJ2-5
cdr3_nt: TGTGCCACCAGCAACGGACTAGCGGGGGGGTTAGAGACCCAGTACTTC
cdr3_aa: CATSNGLAGGLETQYF

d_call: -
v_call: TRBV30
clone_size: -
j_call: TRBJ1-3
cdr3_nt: TGTGCCTGGAGTCTCGGGGGGAGTGGAAACACCATATATTTT
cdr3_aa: CAWSLGGSGNTIYF

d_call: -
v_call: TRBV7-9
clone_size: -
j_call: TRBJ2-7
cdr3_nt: TGTGCCAGCAGCTTGGCCACCTCCTACGAGCAGTACTTC
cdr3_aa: CASSLATSYEQYF

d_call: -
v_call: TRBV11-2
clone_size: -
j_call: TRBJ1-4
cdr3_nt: TGTGCCAGCAGCAGACGGACACCAACTAATGAAAAACTGTTTTTT
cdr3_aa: CASSRRTPTNEKLFF

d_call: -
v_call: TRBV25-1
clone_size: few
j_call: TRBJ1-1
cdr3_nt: TGTGCCAGCACCGGCAGGGGGAACACTGAAGCTTTCTTT
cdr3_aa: CASTGRGNTEAFF

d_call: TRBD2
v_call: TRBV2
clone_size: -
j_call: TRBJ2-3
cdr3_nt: TGTGCCAGCAGTGATGTAGTAGGACTAGTCGGCACAGATACGCAGTATTTT
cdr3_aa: CASSDVVGLVGTDTQYF

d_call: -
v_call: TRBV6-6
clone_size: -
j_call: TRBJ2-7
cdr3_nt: TGTGCCAGCAGTTATTTGGAACCCAGATCCTACGAGCAGTACTTC
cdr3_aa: CASSYLEPRSYEQYF

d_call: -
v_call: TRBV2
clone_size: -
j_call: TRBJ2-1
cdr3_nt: TGTGCCAGCAGTGAATATAGTGGCAATGAGCAGTTCTTC
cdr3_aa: CASSEYSGNEQFF

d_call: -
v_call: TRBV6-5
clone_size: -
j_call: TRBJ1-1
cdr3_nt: TGTGCCAGCGTTCGACCGGGGACCACTGAAGCTTTCTTT
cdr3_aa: CASVRPGTTEAFF

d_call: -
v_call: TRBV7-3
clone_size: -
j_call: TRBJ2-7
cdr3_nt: TGTGCCAGCAGCATCCTGACAGACTACGAGCAGTACTTC
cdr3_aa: CASSILTDYEQYF

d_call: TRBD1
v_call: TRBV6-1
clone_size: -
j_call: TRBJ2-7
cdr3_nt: TGTGCCGTCGCCGGGACAGGGGTTGATTTCTACGAGCAGTACTTC
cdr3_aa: CAVAGTGVDFYEQYF

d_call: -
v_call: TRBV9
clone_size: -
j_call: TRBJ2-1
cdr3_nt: TGTGCCAGCAGCAGGCAAGCACCCTACAATGAGCAGTTCTTC
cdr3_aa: CASSRQAPYNEQFF

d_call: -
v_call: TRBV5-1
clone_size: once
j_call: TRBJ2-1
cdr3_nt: TGCGCCAGCAGCTTGTCACTAGGAGGATACAATGAGCAGTTCTTC
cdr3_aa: CASSLSLGGYNEQFF

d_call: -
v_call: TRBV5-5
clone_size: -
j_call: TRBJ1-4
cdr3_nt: TGTGCCAGCAGCTCAGGGCTACGTGGGGCCGGGGAAAAACTGTTTTTT
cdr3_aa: CASSSGLRGAGEKLFF

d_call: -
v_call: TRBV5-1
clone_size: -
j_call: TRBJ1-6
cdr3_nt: TGCGCCAGCAGCCGCCGCCTAGGAAGGGGCGAATATAATTCACCCCTCCACTTT
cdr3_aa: CASSRRLGRGEYNSPLHF

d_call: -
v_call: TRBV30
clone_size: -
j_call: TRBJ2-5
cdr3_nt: TGTGCCTGTCTGACAGAAGAGACCCAGTACTTC
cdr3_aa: CACLTEETQYF

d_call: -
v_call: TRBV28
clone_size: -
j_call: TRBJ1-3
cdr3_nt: TGTGCCAGCAGTCGCTCTGGAAACACCATATATTTT
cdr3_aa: CASSRSGNTIYF

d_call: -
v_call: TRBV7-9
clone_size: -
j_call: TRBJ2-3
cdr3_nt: TGTGCCAGCAGCCTAACAGGGAGCACAGATACGCAGTATTTT
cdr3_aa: CASSLTGSTDTQYF

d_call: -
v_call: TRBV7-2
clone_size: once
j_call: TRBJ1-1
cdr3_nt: TGTGCCAGCAGCTTAGACTCCGTTATTGAAGCTTTCTTT
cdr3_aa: CASSLDSVIEAFF

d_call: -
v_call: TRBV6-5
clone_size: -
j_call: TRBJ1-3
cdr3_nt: TGTGCCAGCAGTTACGAGGCGGCCTCTGGAAACACCATATATTTT
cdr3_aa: CASSYEAASGNTIYF

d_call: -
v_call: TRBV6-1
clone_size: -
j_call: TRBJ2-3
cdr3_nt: TGTGCCAGCAGTGATGCAGATACGCAGTATTTT
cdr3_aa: CASSDADTQYF

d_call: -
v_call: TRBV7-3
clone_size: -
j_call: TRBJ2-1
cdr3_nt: TGTGCCAGCAGCTTACGCGCAACCACTGAGCAGTTCTTC
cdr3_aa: CASSLRATTEQFF

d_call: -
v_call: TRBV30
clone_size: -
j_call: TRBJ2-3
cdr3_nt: TGTGCCTGGAGTAACGGGGCGGGAGATACGCAGTATTTT
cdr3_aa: CAWSNGAGDTQYF

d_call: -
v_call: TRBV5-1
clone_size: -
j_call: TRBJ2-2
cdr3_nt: TGCGCCAGCAGCTTGGATGGGTTATCGAACACCGGGGAGCTGTTTTTT
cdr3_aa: CASSLDGLSNTGELFF

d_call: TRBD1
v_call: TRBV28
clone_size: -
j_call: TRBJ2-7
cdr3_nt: TGTGCCAGCAGTTTGAGGGACAGGGTTTACTACGAGCAGTACTTC
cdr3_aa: CASSLRDRVYYEQYF

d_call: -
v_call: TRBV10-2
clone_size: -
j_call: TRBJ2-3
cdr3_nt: TGCGCCAGCATATCCGAAGGGACAGATACGCAGTATTTT
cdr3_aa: CASISEGTDTQYF

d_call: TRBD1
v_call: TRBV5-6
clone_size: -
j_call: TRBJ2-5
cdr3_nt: TGTGCCAGCAGCAGGACAGGGGGCATGGAGACCCAGTACTTC
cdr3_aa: CASSRTGGMETQYF

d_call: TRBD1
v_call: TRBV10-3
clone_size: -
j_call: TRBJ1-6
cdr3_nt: TGTGCCATCAGAGCAGACAGGGATAATTCACCCCTCCACTTT
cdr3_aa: CAIRADRDNSPLHF

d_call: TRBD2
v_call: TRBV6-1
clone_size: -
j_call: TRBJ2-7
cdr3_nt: TGTGCCAGCAGCTACGGACTAGCGGGATCCTACGAGCAGTACTTC
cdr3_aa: CASSYGLAGSYEQYF

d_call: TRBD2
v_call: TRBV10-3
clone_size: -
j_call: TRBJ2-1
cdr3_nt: TGTGCCATCAGTGGTTCTCCAGGGACTAGCGGGAGTTTTGAGCAGTTCTTC
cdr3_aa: CAISGSPGTSGSFEQFF

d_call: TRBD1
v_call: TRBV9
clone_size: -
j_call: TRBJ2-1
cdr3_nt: TGTGCCAGCAGCCCAAGAGGCATGGGACAGGGGGTTAATGAGCAGTTCTTC
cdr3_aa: CASSPRGMGQGVNEQFF

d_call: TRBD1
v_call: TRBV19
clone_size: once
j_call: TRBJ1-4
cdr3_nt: TGTGCCAGTAGTATATTAATAGGACAGGGGAATGAAAAACTGTTTTTT
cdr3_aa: CASSILIGQGNEKLFF

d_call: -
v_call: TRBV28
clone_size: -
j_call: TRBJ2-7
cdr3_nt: TGTGCCAGCAGTTTAGGCTCCTACGAGCAGTACTTC
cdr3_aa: CASSLGSYEQYF

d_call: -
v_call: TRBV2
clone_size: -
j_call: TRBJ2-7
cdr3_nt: TGTGCCAGCAGCTTAGTCTACTACGAGCAGTACTTC
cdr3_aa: CASSLVYYEQYF

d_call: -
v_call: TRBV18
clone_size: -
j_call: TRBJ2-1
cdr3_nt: TGTGCCAGCTCTCCGAGTGTCTACAATGAGCAGTTCTTC
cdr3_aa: CASSPSVYNEQFF

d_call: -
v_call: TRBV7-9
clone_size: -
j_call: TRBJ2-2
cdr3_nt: TGTGCCAGCAGCTTAAGGGGGACCGGGGAGCTGTTTTTT
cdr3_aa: CASSLRGTGELFF

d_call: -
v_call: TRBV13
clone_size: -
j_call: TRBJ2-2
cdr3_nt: TGTGCCAGCAGCTTAATGCGGGTAACCGGGGAGCTGTTTTTT
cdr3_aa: CASSLMRVTGELFF

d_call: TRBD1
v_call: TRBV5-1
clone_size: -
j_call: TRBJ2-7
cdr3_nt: TGCGCCAGCAGTCAGATTTCGGGACAGGGAAACGCCGAGCAGTACTTC
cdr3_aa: CASSQISGQGNAEQYF

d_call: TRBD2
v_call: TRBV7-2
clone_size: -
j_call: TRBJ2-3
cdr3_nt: TGTGCCAGCAGCTTAGCCTCCCCGGGACTAGCAGCTAGCACAGATACGCAGTATTTT
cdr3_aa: CASSLASPGLAASTDTQYF

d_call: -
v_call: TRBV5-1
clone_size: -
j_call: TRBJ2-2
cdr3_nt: TGCGCCACCTCGGGGAACGGAATGAACACCGGGGAGCTGTTTTTT
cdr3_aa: CATSGNGMNTGELFF

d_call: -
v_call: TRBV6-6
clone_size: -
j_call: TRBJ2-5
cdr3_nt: TGTGCCAGCAGTCAGTTTCGTGTCGGCAGCCAAGAGACCCAGTACTTC
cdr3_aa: CASSQFRVGSQETQYF

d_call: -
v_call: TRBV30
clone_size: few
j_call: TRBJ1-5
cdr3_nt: TGTGCCTGGAGTGTGGCCGGGTATAGCAATCAGCCCCAGCATTTT
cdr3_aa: CAWSVAGYSNQPQHF

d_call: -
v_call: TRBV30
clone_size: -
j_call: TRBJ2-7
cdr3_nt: TGTGCCTGGACTTACCAGGGTCTGTTCATCTGCGAGCAGTACTTC
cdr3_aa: CAWTYQGLFICEQYF

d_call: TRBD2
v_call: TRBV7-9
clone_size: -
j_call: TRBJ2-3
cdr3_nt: TGTGCCAGCAGCTTAGGTGGACTAGCGGGAGTGATAGATACGCAGTATTTT
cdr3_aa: CASSLGGLAGVIDTQYF

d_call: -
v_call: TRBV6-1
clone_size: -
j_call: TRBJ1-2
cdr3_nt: TGTGCCAGCAGTGAAGTGGGCTCGGGGGTGGAAGGCTACACCTTC
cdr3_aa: CASSEVGSGVEGYTF